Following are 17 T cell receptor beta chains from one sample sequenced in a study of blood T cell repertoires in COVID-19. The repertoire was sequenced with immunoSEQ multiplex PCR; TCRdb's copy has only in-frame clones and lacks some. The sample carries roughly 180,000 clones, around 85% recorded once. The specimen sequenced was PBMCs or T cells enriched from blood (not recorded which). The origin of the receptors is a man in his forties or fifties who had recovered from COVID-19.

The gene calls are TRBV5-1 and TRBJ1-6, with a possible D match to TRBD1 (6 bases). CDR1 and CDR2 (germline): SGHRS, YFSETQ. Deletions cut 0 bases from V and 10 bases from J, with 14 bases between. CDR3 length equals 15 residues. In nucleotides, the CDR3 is TGCGCCAGCAGCTTGGCCCTGGACAGCTTATCACCCCTCCACTTT. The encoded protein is CASSLALDSLSPLHF. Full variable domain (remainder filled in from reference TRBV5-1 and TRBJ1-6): KAGVTQTPRYLIKTRGQQVTLSCSPISGHRSVSWYQQTPGQGLQFLFEYFSETQRNKGNFPGRFSGRQFSNSRSEMNVSTLELGDSALYLCASSLALDSLSPLHFGNGTRLTVT.

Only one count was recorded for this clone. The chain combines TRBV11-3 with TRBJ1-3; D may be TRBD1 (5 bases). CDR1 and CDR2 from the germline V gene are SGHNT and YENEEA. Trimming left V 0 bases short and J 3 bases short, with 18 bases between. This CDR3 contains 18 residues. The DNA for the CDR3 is TGTGCCAGCAGCTTAGACTCGAATACAGGCTGGATTGGAAACACCATATATTTT. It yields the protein CASSLDSNTGWIGNTIYF. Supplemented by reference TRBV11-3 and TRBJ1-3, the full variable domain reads EAGVVQSPRYKIIEKKQPVAFWCNPISGHNTLYWYLQNLGQGPELLIRYENEEAVDDSQLPKDRFSAERLKGVDSTLKIQPAELGDSAVYLCASSLDSNTGWIGNTIYFGEGSWLTVV.

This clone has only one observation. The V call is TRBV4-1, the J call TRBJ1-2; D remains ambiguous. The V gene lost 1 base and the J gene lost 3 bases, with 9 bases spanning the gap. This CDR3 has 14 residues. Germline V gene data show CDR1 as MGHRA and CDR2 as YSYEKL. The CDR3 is CASSQVNRDYGYTF. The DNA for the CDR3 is TGCGCCAGCAGCCAAGTAAACAGAGACTATGGCTACACCTTC.

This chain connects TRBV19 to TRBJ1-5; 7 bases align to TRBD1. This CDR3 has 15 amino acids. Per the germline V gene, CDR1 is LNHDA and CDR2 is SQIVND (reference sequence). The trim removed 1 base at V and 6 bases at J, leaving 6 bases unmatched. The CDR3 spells CASSIGGRGFQPQHF. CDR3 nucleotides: TGTGCCAGTAGTATAGGGGGCAGGGGGTTTCAGCCCCAGCATTTT.

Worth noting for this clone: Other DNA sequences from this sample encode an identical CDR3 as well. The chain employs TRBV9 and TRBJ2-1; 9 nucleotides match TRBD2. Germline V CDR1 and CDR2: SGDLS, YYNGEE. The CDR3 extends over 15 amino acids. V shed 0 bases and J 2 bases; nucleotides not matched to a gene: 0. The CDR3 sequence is CASSVVAGAYNEQFF. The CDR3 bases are TGTGCCAGCAGCGTAGTAGCGGGGGCCTACAATGAGCAGTTCTTC.

CDR3 protein: CATRQGIDEQYF. The CDR3 DNA follows: TGTGCCACTCGACAGGGTATCGACGAGCAGTACTTC. V and J are TRBV11-3 and TRBJ2-7; 7 bases match TRBD1. Trimming cost V 10 bases and J 5 bases; bases outside gene matches: 8. Germline-derived CDR1 and CDR2 are SGHNT and YENEEA. The CDR3 extends over 12 amino acids.

The CDR3: CASSFSPGGGWNEQYF. In DNA, the CDR3 is TGTGCCAGCAGTTTTTCTCCCGGCGGGGGGTGGAACGAGCAGTACTTC. The gene calls are TRBV28 and TRBJ2-7; 8 nucleotides line up with TRBD2. CDR1 and CDR2 (germline): MDHEN, SYDVKM. This CDR3 contains 16 residues. With 3 bases clipped from V and 5 bases from J, the junction kept 12 bases outside the gene matches.

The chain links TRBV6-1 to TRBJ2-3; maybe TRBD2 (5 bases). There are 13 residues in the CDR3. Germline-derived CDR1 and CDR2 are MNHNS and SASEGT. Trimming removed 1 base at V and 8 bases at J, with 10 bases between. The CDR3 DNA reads TGTGCCAGCAGTGAAGGTCGGGGTGGTACGCAGTATTTT. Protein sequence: CASSEGRGGTQYF.

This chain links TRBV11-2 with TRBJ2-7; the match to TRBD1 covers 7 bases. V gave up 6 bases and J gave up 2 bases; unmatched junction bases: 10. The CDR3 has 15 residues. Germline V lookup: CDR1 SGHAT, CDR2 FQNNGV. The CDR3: CASRAPGQRTYEQYF. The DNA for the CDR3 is TGTGCCAGCAGAGCCCCGGGACAGCGAACCTACGAGCAGTACTTC. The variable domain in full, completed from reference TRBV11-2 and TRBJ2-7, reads EAGVAQSPRYKIIEKRQSVAFWCNPISGHATLYWYQQILGQGPKLLIQFQNNGVVDDSQLPKDRFSAERLKGVDSTLKIQPAKLEDSAVYLCASRAPGQRTYEQYFGPGTRLTVT.

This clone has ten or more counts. The CDR3 protein is CASSPATGSTEAFF. In DNA, the CDR3 is TGTGCCAGCAGCCCTGCGACAGGGTCAACTGAAGCTTTCTTT. The chain joins TRBV5-5 to TRBJ1-1, with TRBD1 matching over 7 bases. Germline assignment: CDR1 SGHKS and CDR2 YYEKEE (reference sequence). CDR3 length: 14 amino acids. V shed 4 bases, J shed 5 bases, and the junction held 8 bases outside the gene matches.

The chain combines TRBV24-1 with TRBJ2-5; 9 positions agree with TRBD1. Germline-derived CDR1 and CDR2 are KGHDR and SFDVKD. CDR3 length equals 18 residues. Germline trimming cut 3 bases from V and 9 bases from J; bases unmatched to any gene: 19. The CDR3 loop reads CATSDPSTSGQGWGAQYF. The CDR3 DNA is TGTGCCACCAGTGATCCGTCGACAAGCGGACAGGGGTGGGGGGCCCAGTACTTC.

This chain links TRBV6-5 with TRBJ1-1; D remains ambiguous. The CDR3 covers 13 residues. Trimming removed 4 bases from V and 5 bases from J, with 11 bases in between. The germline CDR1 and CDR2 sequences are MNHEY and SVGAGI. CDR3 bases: TGTGCCAGCAGTTCGCTAAGCCGTACTGAAGCTTTCTTT. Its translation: CASSSLSRTEAFF.

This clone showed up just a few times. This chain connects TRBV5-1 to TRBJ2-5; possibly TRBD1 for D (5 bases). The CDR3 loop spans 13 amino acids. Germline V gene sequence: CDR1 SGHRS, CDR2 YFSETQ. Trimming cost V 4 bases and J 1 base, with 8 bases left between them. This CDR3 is CASSQGFQETQYF. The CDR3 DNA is TGCGCCAGCAGCCAGGGCTTCCAAGAGACCCAGTACTTC.

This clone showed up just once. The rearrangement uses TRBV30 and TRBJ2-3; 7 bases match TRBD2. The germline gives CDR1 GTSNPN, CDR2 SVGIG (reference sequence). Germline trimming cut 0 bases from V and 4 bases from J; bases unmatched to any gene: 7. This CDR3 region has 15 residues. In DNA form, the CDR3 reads TGTGCCTGGAGTGTACCGGGACGGGGGGCAGATACGCAGTATTTT. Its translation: CAWSVPGRGADTQYF. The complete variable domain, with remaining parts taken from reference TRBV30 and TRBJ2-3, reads SQTIHQWPATLVQPVGSPLSLECTVEGTSNPNLYWYRQAAGRGLQLLFYSVGIGQISSEVPQNLSASRPQDRQFILSSKKLLLSDSGFYLCAWSVPGRGADTQYFGPGTRLTVL.

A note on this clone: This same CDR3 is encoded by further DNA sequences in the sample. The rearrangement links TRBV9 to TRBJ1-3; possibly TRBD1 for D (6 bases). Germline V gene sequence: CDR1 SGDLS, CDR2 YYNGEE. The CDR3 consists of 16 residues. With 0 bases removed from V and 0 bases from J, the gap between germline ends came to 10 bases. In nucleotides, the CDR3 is TGTGCCAGCAGCGTAGCCGGGACACCCTCTGGAAACACCATATATTTT. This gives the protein CASSVAGTPSGNTIYF.

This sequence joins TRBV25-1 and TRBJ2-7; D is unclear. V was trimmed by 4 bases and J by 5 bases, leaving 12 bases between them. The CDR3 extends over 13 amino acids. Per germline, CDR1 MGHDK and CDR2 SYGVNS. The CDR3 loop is CASSAFEVDEQYF. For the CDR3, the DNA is TGTGCCAGCAGTGCTTTTGAGGTGGACGAGCAGTACTTC.

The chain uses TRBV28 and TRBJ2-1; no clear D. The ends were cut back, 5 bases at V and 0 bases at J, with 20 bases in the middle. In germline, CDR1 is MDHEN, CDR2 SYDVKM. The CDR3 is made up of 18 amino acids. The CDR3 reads CASSLPRGQSSSYNEQFF. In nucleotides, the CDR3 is TGTGCCAGCAGTCTCCCCAGAGGCCAATCAAGCTCCTACAATGAGCAGTTCTTC.